The rows below give T cell receptor beta chains drawn from one sample of a study of blood T cell repertoires in COVID-19. Profiling relied on immunoSEQ multiplex PCR, and the TCRdb table lists in-frame clones only, not all of them. Of roughly 99,000 clones detected, 70% to 90% appear once; the ten largest clones hold 6.8%. Sequencing was done on a sample of peripheral blood. Receptors were obtained from a man over 45 with active or convalescent COVID-19. Each CDR3 is given with its conserved first and last residue. Each record gives: J gene, D gene, clone size, V gene, CDR3 DNA, CDR3 protein. A D gene is named only where the DNA matches it firmly. Size is stated for part of the rows, as once, few or many counts, or as a class when the clone is expanded.

>TRBJ1-1|-|-|TRBV10-3
TGTGCCATCAGTGAGTACGGTCCCCAGGGTGAAGCTTTCTTT
CAISEYGPQGEAFF
>TRBJ1-6|-|-|TRBV21-1
TGTGCCAGCAGCAAAGTCGATTCACCCCTCCACTTT
CASSKVDSPLHF
>TRBJ2-2|TRBD2|-|TRBV9
TGTGCCAGCAGCGTAGCTCTTTCAGCGGGGGGGACCGGGGAGCTGTTTTTT
CASSVALSAGGTGELFF
>TRBJ2-7|TRBD2|once|TRBV6-6
TGTGCCTGTTGGGGGGGGTTGGGCGAGCAGTACTTC
CACWGGLGEQYF
>TRBJ2-7|TRBD2|-|TRBV28
TGTGCCAGCAGTTCCACAGGACTAGCGGGAGGGCCACTGTACTTC
CASSSTGLAGGPLYF
>TRBJ2-3|-|-|TRBV19
TGTGCCAGTAGTCTTCACCCCCCGGGGGCAGATACGCAGTATTTT
CASSLHPPGADTQYF
>TRBJ2-3|-|few|TRBV24-1
TGTGCCACCAGTGAGGGTCGGCTAGCTACAGATACGCAGTATTTT
CATSEGRLATDTQYF
>TRBJ2-7|-|-|TRBV3-1/TRBV3-2
TGTGCCAGCCGCTACGAGCAGTACTTC
CASRYEQYF
>TRBJ2-1|TRBD2|-|TRBV24-1
TGTGCCACCAGTGGTGATAGCGGGTGGCACAATGAGCAGTTCTTC
CATSGDSGWHNEQFF
>TRBJ1-2|-|-|TRBV12-3/TRBV12-4
TGTGCCAGCAGTTTCAACAGCTATGGCTACACCTTC
CASSFNSYGYTF
>TRBJ2-6|-|few|TRBV10-3
TGTGCCATCAGTGAGAGGGGCCGCTCTGGGGCCAACGTCCTGACTTTC
CAISERGRSGANVLTF
>TRBJ2-5|-|once|TRBV7-8
TGTGCCAGCAGCCCACGGGGCCAAGAGACCCAGTACTTC
CASSPRGQETQYF
>TRBJ2-3|-|-|TRBV10-1
TGCGCCAGCAGTGAAACGACAGTCCCTAGCACAGATACGCAGTATTTT
CASSETTVPSTDTQYF
>TRBJ2-7|-|-|TRBV14
TGTGCCAGCAGCCTGGGGACTTACGAGCAGTACTTC
CASSLGTYEQYF
>TRBJ1-1|-|-|TRBV21-1
TGTGCCAGCAGCAAATTCGAGCACGTATATAGAGGCACTGAAGCTTTCTTT
CASSKFEHVYRGTEAFF
>TRBJ2-2|-|-|TRBV19
TGTGCCAGCCATAATCCACAGGGTCACACCGGGGAGCTGTTTTTT
CASHNPQGHTGELFF
>TRBJ2-7|-|-|TRBV5-5
TGTGCCAGCAGCTTCAGGGACTACGAGCAGTACTTC
CASSFRDYEQYF
>TRBJ2-2|-|-|TRBV29-1
TGCAGCGTTGGAGGCGTCGCGAACACCGGGGAGCTGTTTTTT
CSVGGVANTGELFF
>TRBJ2-7|TRBD1|-|TRBV27
TGTGCCAGCAGTTTAGGGACAGGGGATACCTACGAGCAGTACTTC
CASSLGTGDTYEQYF
>TRBJ2-3|TRBD2|-|TRBV19
TGTGCCAGTAGTTGGGGAGGGGATACGCAGTATTTT
CASSWGGDTQYF
>TRBJ1-1|-|-|TRBV7-2
TGTGCCAGCAGCTTATGGGCAGGGATCGACACTGAAGCTTTCTTT
CASSLWAGIDTEAFF
>TRBJ2-1|-|-|TRBV5-4
TGTGCCAGCAGCTTGTATGGGGCTGATGAGCAGTTCTTC
CASSLYGADEQFF
>TRBJ2-7|TRBD2|-|TRBV15
TGTGCCACCAGCAGAGGCCCCGGGACTAGCGGGAACGAGCAGTACTTC
CATSRGPGTSGNEQYF
>TRBJ2-3|-|-|TRBV24-1
TGTGCCACCAGAGCAGGGCAACGACCGACAGATACGCAGTATTTT
CATRAGQRPTDTQYF
>TRBJ2-5|TRBD2|-|TRBV29-1
TGCAGCGTGGACTACCAGGGAGGGGAGACCCAGTACTTC
CSVDYQGGETQYF
>TRBJ2-5|-|-|TRBV6-6
TGTGCCAGCAGGGCCGGACAGATCGAAGAGACCCAGTACTTC
CASRAGQIEETQYF
>TRBJ2-2|-|once|TRBV10-2
TGCGCCAGCAAAGTCAGGGCGGACACCGGGGAGCTGTTTTTT
CASKVRADTGELFF
>TRBJ2-1|-|-|TRBV5-6
TGTGCCAGCAGCCTCAGCGCGGATGAGCAGTTCTTC
CASSLSADEQFF
>TRBJ2-3|-|-|TRBV10-3
TGTGCCATCAGTGAGCGAGACAACACAGATACGCAGTATTTT
CAISERDNTDTQYF
>TRBJ2-3|-|-|TRBV3-1/TRBV3-2
TGTGCCAGCAGCCAAGTGGGGAGGAGGCCAGATACGCAGTATTTT
CASSQVGRRPDTQYF
>TRBJ2-3|TRBD2|-|TRBV4-2
TGTGCCAGCAGCCTTCTAGCGGGAGAGTCAGATACGCAGTATTTT
CASSLLAGESDTQYF
>TRBJ1-2|TRBD1|-|TRBV6-5
TGTGCCAGCAGGCGACAAGACAGGGCTGGAGGCTACACCTTC
CASRRQDRAGGYTF
>TRBJ2-1|-|-|TRBV21-1
TGTGCCAGCACCCGACAGCAGGCCGGAGATGAGCAGTTCTTC
CASTRQQAGDEQFF
>TRBJ2-2|TRBD1|-|TRBV5-1
TGCGCCAGCAGGCGGGACAGGGCTCCCAACACCGGGGAGCTGTTTTTT
CASRRDRAPNTGELFF
>TRBJ1-2|TRBD1|-|TRBV7-9
TGTGCCAGCAGCTTGGGGACAGCAGGCTACACCTTC
CASSLGTAGYTF
>TRBJ1-2|-|-|TRBV11-2
TGTGCCAGCAGCTTAGCCAGGGGAGAAGGCTACACCTTC
CASSLARGEGYTF
>TRBJ2-2|TRBD2|-|TRBV4-3
TGCGCCAGCAGCCCCGGGGAGGGGTGGTCCGGGGAGCTGTTTTTT
CASSPGEGWSGELFF
>TRBJ1-4|TRBD1|-|TRBV19
TGTGCCAGTAGTGGAGGGGGCGCGATGGAGGAAAAACTGTTTTTT
CASSGGGAMEEKLFF
>TRBJ2-7|-|-|TRBV18
TGTGCCAGCTCACCAGACCGGGACTCCTACGAGCAGTACTTC
CASSPDRDSYEQYF
>TRBJ2-2|-|-|TRBV6-6
TGTGCCAGCAGTTACCCGACCGGGGAGCTGTTTTTT
CASSYPTGELFF
>TRBJ2-7|-|-|TRBV9
TGTGCCAGCAACCTGGGGTCCGGGGGCGAGCAGTACTTC
CASNLGSGGEQYF
>TRBJ1-1|-|-|TRBV28
TGTGCCAGCCTCGAGAGGGGGTTGAACACTGAAGCTTTCTTT
CASLERGLNTEAFF
>TRBJ1-5|TRBD1|-|TRBV7-9
TGTGCCAGCAGCTTAGCCCGGGACAGGGGATTCAATCAGCCCCAGCATTTT
CASSLARDRGFNQPQHF
>TRBJ2-1|-|-|TRBV19
TGTGCCAGTAGTATGTTGAGCTCCTACAATGAGCAGTTCTTC
CASSMLSSYNEQFF
>TRBJ2-3|TRBD2|-|TRBV11-2
TGTGCCAGCAGCAAACTGCGTAGCGGGAGACCGGTAGATACGCAGTATTTT
CASSKLRSGRPVDTQYF
>TRBJ2-7|TRBD2|-|TRBV6-2/TRBV6-3
TGTGCCAGCAGTTACAATAGACTAGCGGGACTCAACGAGCAGTACTTC
CASSYNRLAGLNEQYF